This TCR beta chain originates from a study of blood T cell repertoires in COVID-19. Overall study: Samples taken during acute and convalescent COVID-19 were collected in the United States, Italy and Spain.

The data were produced by immunoSEQ multiplex PCR, yet TCRdb's version contains in-frame clones alone and is incomplete. The table has just over 300,000 clones, around nine tenths seen once. The CDR3 loop spans 14 amino acids. Trimming pared 0 bases from V and 7 bases from J, leaving 12 bases between. Per the germline V gene, CDR1 is LGHDT and CDR2 is YNNKEL (reference sequence). Everyone who took part was 18 to 89 years old, and they came from about 23 US areas. Sequencing input: PBMCs or T cells enriched from blood (not recorded which). This TCR came from a woman aged 40-49 years who had recovered from COVID-19. V gene TRBV3-1 (or the pseudogene TRBV3-2) combines with J gene TRBJ2-5; no definite D call. The CDR3 DNA follows: TGTGCCAGCAGCCAAGATAACTCTCCGGGGACCCAGTACTTC. This encodes CASSQDNSPGTQYF.